A selection of T cell receptor beta chains follows, all from one sample in a study of cytotoxic CD8 clonotypes in ibrutinib-treated CLL. The protocol was immunoSEQ multiplex PCR, while the TCRdb copy is restricted to in-frame clones and leaves out a portion. The sample yields under 150,000 clones, under 90% seen once. This specimen was PBMCs, taken after 24 months of ibrutinib treatment. Receptors originate from a human donor with chronic lymphocytic leukemia. Each CDR3 is given without its conserved first and last residue. D genes are given only for firm matches. A clone size is listed for some rows: how often the clone was seen (once, few, many), or a class if it is expanded.

>TRBV7-3|TRBD2|NA|TRBJ2-5
ASSTSGGATETQY
>TRBV16|NA|NA|TRBJ2-4
ASSQWENIQY
>TRBV7-7|NA|once|TRBJ2-5
ASSPGLLGTQY
>TRBV7-8|NA|NA|TRBJ1-3
ASRLESFNSPNSGNTIY
>TRBV5-4|TRBD2|once|TRBJ2-1
ASSPPGLAYHEQF
>TRBV4-3|NA|NA|TRBJ2-1
ASSQDYEFPYNEQF
>TRBV27|TRBD1|NA|TRBJ2-3
ASSPWDSPSTDTQY
>TRBV18|NA|NA|TRBJ1-1
ASSPQEGEAF
>TRBV19|TRBD2|NA|TRBJ2-2
ASSRLAGNTGELF
>TRBV7-6|NA|NA|TRBJ2-1
ASSLATRTGGNEQF
>TRBV5-5|NA|NA|TRBJ1-2
ASSPLGSGTGYT
>TRBV5-4|TRBD1|few|TRBJ2-1
ASSPGTGEYNEQF
>TRBV19|NA|NA|TRBJ1-4
ASSHATNEKLF
>TRBV30|NA|once|TRBJ2-7
AWSATEVIRSYEQY
>TRBV27|NA|NA|TRBJ1-2
ASSLYARTATFGYT
>TRBV4-3|NA|NA|TRBJ1-1
ASSHPGRGPEQVNTEAF